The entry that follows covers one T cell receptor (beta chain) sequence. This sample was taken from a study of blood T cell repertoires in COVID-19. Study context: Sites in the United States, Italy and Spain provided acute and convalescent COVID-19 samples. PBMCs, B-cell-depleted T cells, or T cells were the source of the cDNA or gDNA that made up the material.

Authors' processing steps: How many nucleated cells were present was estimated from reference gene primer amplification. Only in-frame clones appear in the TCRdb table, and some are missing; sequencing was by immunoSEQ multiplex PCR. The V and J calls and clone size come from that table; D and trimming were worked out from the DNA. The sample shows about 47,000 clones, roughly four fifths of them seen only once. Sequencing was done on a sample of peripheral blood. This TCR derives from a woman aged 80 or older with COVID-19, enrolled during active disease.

CDR3 sequence: CASSRRTGTSNQPQHF. In nucleotides, the CDR3 is TGTGCCAGCAGTCGCCGGACAGGGACGAGCAATCAGCCCCAGCATTTT. The J gene is TRBJ1-5, the V gene TRBV2; TRBD1 agrees at 8 bases. CDR1 SNHLY and CDR2 FYNNEI come from the germline V gene. V lost 5 bases and J lost 1; bases outside the gene matches: 7. This CDR3 has 16 residues.